This TCR beta chain was recovered during a study of cytomegalovirus exposure and HLA in healthy donors. Study conclusions and caveats: Most TCR sequences showed up rarely, but some public TCRs showed up in many donors. One later analysis, an examination of the roughly 110 validation repertoires, found that first-cohort TCR clusters tended to co-occur in them.

Notes on this clone: Its antigen is currently unknown.

The study drew the donors from its roughly 120-subject validation cohort, separate from the approximately 700-subject first cohort. Clones were read by immunoSEQ multiplex PCR, and TCRdb kept only the in-frame ones, dropping some. The sample carries 98,000 or so clones, about 85% recorded once. This sequence originates from a woman younger than 30 in good health and CMV-seronegative. The sample consisted of PBMCs.

In DNA, the CDR3 is TGCGCCAGCAGCGTGGGACTAGCGGGGACAGCGAACACCGGGGAGCTGTTTTTT. Protein sequence: CASSVGLAGTANTGELFF. The chain is built from TRBV5-1 and TRBJ2-2, with 13 nucleotides matching TRBD2. V shed 4 bases, J shed 0 bases, and the junction held 6 bases outside the gene matches. In germline, CDR1 is SGHRS, CDR2 YFSETQ. The CDR3 totals 18 residues.